This TCR beta chain was recovered during a study of cytomegalovirus exposure and HLA in healthy donors. The CDR3 runs 13 residues. Trimming left V 5 bases short and J 6 bases short, with 10 bases between. Germline CDR1 and CDR2: SEHNR and FQNEAQ (reference sequence). With respect to this clone: The antigen is not known.

Study-wide points: The majority of TCR sequences were rare, yet some public TCRs appeared in many donors. Excluded were some V segments that proved indistinguishable, including TRBV6-2 and TRBV6-3. When analyzed later, the rates of TCR association showed variation by HLA locus, with DRB1 the most and HLA-C the fewest.

This PCR relied on a set of 60 Vbeta primers and 13 Jbeta primers. The assay was immunoSEQ multiplex PCR, and TCRdb's table has in-frame clones only and misses some. In the table there are about 180,000 clones, 70% to 80% of which are singletons. The chain recombines TRBV7-9 with TRBJ2-2, with a possible D match to TRBD2 (5 bases). The sample consisted of PBMCs. The clonotype comes from a man between 60 and 70 years old in good health and CMV-seronegative. The CDR3 spells CASSEIGAGELFF. CDR3 sequence (DNA): TGTGCCAGCAGCGAGATCGGGGCCGGGGAGCTGTTTTTT.